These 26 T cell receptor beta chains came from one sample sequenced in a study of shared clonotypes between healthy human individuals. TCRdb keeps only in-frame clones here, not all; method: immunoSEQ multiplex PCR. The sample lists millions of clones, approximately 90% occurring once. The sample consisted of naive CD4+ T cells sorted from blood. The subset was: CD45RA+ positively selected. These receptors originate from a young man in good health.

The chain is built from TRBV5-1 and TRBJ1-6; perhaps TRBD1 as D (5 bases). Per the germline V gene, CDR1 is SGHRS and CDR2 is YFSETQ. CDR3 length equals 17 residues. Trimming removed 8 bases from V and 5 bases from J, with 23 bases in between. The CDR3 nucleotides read TGCGCCAGAGAAGGGGCGGCGGCTCTCACGGATAATTCACCCCTCCACTTT. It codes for CAREGAAALTDNSPLHF.

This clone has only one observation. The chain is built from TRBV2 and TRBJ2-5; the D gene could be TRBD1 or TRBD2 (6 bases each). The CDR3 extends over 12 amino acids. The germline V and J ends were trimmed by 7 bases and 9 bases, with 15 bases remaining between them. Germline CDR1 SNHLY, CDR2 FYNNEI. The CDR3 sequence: CASMRVGGSQYF. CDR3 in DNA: TGTGCCAGCATGAGGGTCGGGGGCTCCCAGTACTTC.

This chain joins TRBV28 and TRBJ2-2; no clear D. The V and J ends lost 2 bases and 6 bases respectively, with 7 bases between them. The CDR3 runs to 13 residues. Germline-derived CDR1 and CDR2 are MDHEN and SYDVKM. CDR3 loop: CASSLPTAGELFF. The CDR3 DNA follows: TGTGCCAGCAGTTTACCAACCGCCGGGGAGCTGTTTTTT. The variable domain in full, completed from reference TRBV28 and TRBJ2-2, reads DVKVTQSSRYLVKRTGEKVFLECVQDMDHENMFWYRQDPGLGLRLIYFSYDVKMKEKGDIPEGYSVSREKKERFSLILESASTNQTSMYLCASSLPTAGELFFGEGSRLTVL.

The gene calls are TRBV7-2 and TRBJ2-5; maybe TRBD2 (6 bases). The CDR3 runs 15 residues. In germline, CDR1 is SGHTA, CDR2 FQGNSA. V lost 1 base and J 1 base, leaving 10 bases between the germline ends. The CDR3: CASSLVRGTQETQYF. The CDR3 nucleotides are TGTGCCAGCAGCTTAGTCCGCGGGACCCAAGAGACCCAGTACTTC.

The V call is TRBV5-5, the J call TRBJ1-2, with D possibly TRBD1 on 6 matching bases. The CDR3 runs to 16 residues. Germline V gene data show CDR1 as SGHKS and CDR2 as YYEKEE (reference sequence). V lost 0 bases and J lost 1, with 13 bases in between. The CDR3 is CASSLAAGANNYGYTF. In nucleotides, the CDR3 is TGTGCCAGCAGCTTGGCGGCAGGGGCGAATAACTATGGCTACACCTTC.

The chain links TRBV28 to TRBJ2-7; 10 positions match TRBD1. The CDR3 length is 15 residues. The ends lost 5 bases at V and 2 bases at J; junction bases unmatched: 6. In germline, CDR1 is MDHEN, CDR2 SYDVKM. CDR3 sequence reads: CASSRTGGRTYEQYF. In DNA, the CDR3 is TGTGCCAGCAGTCGGACAGGGGGGCGTACCTACGAGCAGTACTTC.

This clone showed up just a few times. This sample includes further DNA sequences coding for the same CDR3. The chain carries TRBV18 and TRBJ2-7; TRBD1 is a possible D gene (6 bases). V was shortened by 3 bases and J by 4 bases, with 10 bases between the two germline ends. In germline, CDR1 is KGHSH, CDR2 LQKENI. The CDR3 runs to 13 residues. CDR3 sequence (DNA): TGTGCCAGCTCACCCGGGACAACATACGAGCAGTACTTC. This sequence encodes CASSPGTTYEQYF.

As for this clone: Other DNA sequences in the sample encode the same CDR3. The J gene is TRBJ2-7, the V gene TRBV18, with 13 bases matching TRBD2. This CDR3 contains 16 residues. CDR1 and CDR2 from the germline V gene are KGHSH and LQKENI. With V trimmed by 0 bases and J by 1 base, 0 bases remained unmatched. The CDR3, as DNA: TGTGCCAGCTCACCACCGGGACTAGCGGGATCCTACGAGCAGTACTTC. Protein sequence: CASSPPGLAGSYEQYF.

As DNA, the CDR3 is TGCGCCAGCTCGGGTCATAACGAGCAGTACTTC. It encodes CASSGHNEQYF. The chain joins TRBV5-1 to TRBJ2-7; D remains unclear. V shed 7 bases and J shed 5 bases, with 10 bases lying between them. The CDR3 covers 11 residues. CDR1 is SGHRS, CDR2 YFSETQ, per germline. The whole variable domain, remainder taken from reference TRBV5-1 and TRBJ2-7, is KAGVTQTPRYLIKTRGQQVTLSCSPISGHRSVSWYQQTPGQGLQFLFEYFSETQRNKGNFPGRFSGRQFSNSRSEMNVSTLELGDSALYLCASSGHNEQYFGPGTRLTVT.

CDR3 sequence: CASSLAGTGSGNTIYF. CDR3 coding DNA: TGTGCCAGCAGCTTAGCGGGGACAGGCTCTGGAAACACCATATATTTT. The J gene is TRBJ1-3, the V gene TRBV7-9; 8 nucleotides align to TRBD1. The germline V gene encodes CDR1 SEHNR and CDR2 FQNEAQ (reference sequence). V gave up 0 bases and J gave up 0 bases; unmatched junction bases: 1. The CDR3 has 16 amino acids.

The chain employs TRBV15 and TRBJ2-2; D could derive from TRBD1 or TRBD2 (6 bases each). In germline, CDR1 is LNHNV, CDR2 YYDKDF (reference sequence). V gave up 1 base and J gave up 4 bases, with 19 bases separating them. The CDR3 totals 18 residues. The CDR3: CATSRVFMRGALTGELFF. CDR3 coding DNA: TGTGCCACCAGCAGAGTGTTTATGAGGGGGGCGCTCACCGGGGAGCTGTTTTTT.

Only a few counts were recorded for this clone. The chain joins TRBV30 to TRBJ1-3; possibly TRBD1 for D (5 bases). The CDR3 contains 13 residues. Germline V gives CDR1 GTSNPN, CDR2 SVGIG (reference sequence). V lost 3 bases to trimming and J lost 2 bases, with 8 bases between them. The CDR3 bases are TGTGCCTGGAGGTTGACAGCTGGAAACACCATATATTTT. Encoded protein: CAWRLTAGNTIYF.

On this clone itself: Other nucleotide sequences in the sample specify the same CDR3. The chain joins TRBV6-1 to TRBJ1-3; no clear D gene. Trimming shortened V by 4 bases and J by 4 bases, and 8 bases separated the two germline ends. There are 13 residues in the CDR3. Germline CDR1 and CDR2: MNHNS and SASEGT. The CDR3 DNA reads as TGTGCCAGCAGTGCGGGCGGGGGAAACACCATATATTTT. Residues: CASSAGGGNTIYF.

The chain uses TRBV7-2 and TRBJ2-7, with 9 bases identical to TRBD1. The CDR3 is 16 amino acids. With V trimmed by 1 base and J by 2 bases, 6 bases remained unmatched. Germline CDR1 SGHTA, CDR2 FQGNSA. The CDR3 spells CASSLVGTGIPYEQYF. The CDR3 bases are TGTGCCAGCAGCTTAGTAGGGACAGGGATTCCCTACGAGCAGTACTTC. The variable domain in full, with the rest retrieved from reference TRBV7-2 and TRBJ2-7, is GAGVSQSPSNKVTEKGKDVELRCDPISGHTALYWYRQSLGQGLEFLIYFQGNSAPDKSGLPSDRFSAERTGGSVSTLTIQRTQQEDSAVYLCASSLVGTGIPYEQYFGPGTRLTVT.

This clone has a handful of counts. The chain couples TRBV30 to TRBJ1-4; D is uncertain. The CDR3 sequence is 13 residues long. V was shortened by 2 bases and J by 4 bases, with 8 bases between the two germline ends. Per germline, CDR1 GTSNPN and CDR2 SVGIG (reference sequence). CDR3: CAWSLLFNEKLFF. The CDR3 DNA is TGTGCCTGGAGTCTACTGTTTAATGAAAAACTGTTTTTT.

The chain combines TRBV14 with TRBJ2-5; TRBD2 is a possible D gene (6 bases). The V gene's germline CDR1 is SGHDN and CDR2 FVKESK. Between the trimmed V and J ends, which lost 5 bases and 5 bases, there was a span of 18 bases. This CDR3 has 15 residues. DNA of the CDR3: TGTGCCAGCAGCATACTACTGGGAGGACCGGAGACCCAGTACTTC. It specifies CASSILLGGPETQYF.

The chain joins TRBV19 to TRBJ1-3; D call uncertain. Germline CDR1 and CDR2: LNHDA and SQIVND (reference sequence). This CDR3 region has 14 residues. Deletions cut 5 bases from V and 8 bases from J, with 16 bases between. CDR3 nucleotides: TGTGCCAGTAGTGCCCCGACCGGGAGGGACACCATATATTTT. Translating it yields CASSAPTGRDTIYF.

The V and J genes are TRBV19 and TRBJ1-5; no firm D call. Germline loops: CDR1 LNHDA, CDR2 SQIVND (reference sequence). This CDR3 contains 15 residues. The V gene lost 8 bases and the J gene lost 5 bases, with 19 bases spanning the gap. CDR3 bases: TGTGCCAGTTCCCCGAGGGTAAATTTATATCAGCCCCAGCATTTT. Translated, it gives CASSPRVNLYQPQHF.

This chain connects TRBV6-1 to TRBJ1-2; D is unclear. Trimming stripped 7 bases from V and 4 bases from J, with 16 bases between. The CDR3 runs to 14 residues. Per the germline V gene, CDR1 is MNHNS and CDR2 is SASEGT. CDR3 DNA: TGTGCCAGCACCCCACAGCTTAACACCTATGGCTACACCTTC. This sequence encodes CASTPQLNTYGYTF.

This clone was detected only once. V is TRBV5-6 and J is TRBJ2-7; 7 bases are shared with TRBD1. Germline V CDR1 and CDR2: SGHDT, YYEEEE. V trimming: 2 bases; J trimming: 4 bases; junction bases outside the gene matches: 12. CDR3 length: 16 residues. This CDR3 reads CASSFVGLGTAYEQYF. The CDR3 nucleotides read TGTGCCAGCAGCTTTGTGGGCCTTGGGACAGCATACGAGCAGTACTTC.

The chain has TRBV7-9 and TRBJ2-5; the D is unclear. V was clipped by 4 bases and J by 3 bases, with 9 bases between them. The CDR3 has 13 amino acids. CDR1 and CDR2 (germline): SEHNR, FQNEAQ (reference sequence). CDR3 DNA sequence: TGTGCCAGCAGCTCTCGCCCCGAAGAGACCCAGTACTTC. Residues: CASSSRPEETQYF.

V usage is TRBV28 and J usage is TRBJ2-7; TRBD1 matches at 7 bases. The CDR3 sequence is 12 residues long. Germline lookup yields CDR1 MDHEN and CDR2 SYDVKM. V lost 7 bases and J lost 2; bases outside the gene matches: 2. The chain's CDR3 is CASTQGAYEQYF. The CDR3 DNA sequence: TGTGCCAGCACTCAGGGGGCCTACGAGCAGTACTTC.

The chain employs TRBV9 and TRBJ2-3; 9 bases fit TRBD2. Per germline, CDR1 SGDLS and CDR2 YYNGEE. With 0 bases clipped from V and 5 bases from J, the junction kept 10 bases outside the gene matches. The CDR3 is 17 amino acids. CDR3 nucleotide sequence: TGTGCCAGCAGCGTAGGGTCAGCGGGAGGTCGTGGAGATACGCAGTATTTT. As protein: CASSVGSAGGRGDTQYF.

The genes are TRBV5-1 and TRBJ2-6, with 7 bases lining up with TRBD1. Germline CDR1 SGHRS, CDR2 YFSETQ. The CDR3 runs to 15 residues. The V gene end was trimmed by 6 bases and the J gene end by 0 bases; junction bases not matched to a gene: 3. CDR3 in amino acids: CASMTGSSGANVLTF. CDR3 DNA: TGCGCCAGCATGACAGGGTCCTCTGGGGCCAACGTCCTGACTTTC.

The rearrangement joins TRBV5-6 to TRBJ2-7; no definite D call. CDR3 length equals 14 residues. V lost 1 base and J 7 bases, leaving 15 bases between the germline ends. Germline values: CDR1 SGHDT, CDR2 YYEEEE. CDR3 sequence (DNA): TGTGCCAGCAGCTTGCTGACACTTCTGGGTGAGCAGTACTTC. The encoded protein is CASSLLTLLGEQYF.

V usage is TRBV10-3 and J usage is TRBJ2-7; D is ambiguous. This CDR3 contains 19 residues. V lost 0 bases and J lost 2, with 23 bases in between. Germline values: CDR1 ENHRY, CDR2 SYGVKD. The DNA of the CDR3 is TGTGCCATCAGTGAGTCACGGGCCCAGAGGATCACAGTTACCTACGAGCAGTACTTC. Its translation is CAISESRAQRITVTYEQYF.